The 25 T cell receptor beta chains below were found in one sample sequenced in a study of T cells in Graves' hyperthyroidism and ophthalmopathy. RNA transcripts were the template for amplifying TCR beta CDR3 regions. First-round RT-PCR with HTBI primers amplified the TCR CDR3 region. TCRdb processed the multiplex PCR reads anew with MiXCR; each CDR3 protein has one entry. This table holds about 590,000 distinct CDR3 sequences, 13% to 15% found once. Material for sequencing was blood. The receptor set was obtained from a woman between 18 and 29 years old with Graves' ophthalmopathy.

This clonotype has ten or more counts. The chain couples TRBV10-3 to TRBJ2-7; no clear D. Germline V lookup: CDR1 ENHRY, CDR2 SYGVKD. CDR3 length equals 13 residues. V lost 4 bases and J 4 bases, leaving 11 bases between the germline ends. CDR3: CAISGGVGYEQYF. CDR3 nucleotide sequence: TGTGCCATCAGTGGTGGGGTCGGGTACGAGCAGTACTTC.

The chain has TRBV4-1 and TRBJ2-4, with 11 bases matching TRBD2. Trimming at V came to 4 bases and at J to 6 bases, leaving 23 bases not matched to a gene. The CDR3 length is 21 residues. Germline CDR1 and CDR2: MGHRA and YSYEKL. CDR3 DNA: TGCGCCAGCAGCCCCTACTTTTTTCAACGTGGTAGCGGGAGGGTAGGAAACATTCAGTACTTC. Protein product: CASSPYFFQRGSGRVGNIQYF.

DNA for the CDR3: TGTGCCAGCACTCCAGGAAGGACAGTGAACACTGAAGCTTTCTTT. Its translation: CASTPGRTVNTEAFF. The chain employs TRBV2 and TRBJ1-1; perhaps TRBD1 as D (6 bases). Trimming left V 7 bases short and J 0 bases short, with 15 bases between. This CDR3 has 15 amino acids. CDR1 is SNHLY, CDR2 FYNNEI, per germline.

The V and J genes are TRBV5-5 and TRBJ2-5; no clear D. Germline V gene data show CDR1 as SGHKS and CDR2 as YYEKEE (reference sequence). The CDR3 has 12 residues. Deletions cut 5 bases from V and 4 bases from J, with 9 bases between. CDR3 DNA: TGTGCCAGCAGTTGGGCGGTAGAGACCCAGTACTTC. It codes for CASSWAVETQYF.

This clonotype showed up many times. The chain combines TRBV20-1 with TRBJ2-5; 7 bases agree with TRBD1. The germline CDR1 and CDR2 sequences are DFQATT and SNEGSKA (reference sequence). The CDR3 runs to 14 residues. V lost 6 bases and J lost 2; bases outside the gene matches: 9. CDR3 residues: CSAARTDRQETQYF. CDR3 DNA sequence: TGCAGTGCGGCCCGAACGGACAGGCAAGAGACCCAGTACTTC.

At least ten counts were recorded for this clonotype. The rearrangement uses TRBV12-3 or TRBV12-4 and TRBJ1-1; D is possibly TRBD1 (6 bases). V lost 8 bases, J lost 4 bases, and 23 bases lay in between. The CDR3 length is 16 residues. The CDR3 DNA is TGTGCCAGCTTCCTAACCCCTTTAGGGGGGGGCACTGAAGCTTTCTTT. Translating gives CASFLTPLGGGTEAFF.

This clonotype was counted ten times or more. The J gene is TRBJ2-5, the V gene TRBV20-1; D perhaps matches TRBD2 (6 bases). CDR3 length: 14 amino acids. The germline V and J ends were trimmed by 6 bases and 5 bases, with 19 bases remaining between them. Germline-derived CDR1 and CDR2 are DFQATT and SNEGSKA (reference sequence). For the CDR3, the DNA is TGCAGTGCAAAAATGGGGCGGGGCATGGAGACCCAGTACTTC. This codes for CSAKMGRGMETQYF.

This clonotype was seen a few times. V and J are TRBV25-1 and TRBJ1-2; D may be TRBD1 (6 bases). Germline V gene data show CDR1 as MGHDK and CDR2 as SYGVNS. This CDR3 has 17 residues. V lost 1 base to trimming and J lost 4 bases, with 19 bases between them. The CDR3 protein is CASSESPPGHLLYGYTF. The CDR3 coding sequence is TGTGCCAGCAGTGAATCCCCCCCGGGACACCTCCTCTATGGCTACACCTTC.

This clonotype was counted many times. The rearrangement uses TRBV20-1 and TRBJ1-5; a weak D match, TRBD1 (5 bases). Germline V gene lookup returns CDR1 DFQATT and CDR2 SNEGSKA (reference sequence). CDR3 length: 14 residues. V shed 5 bases and J shed 7 bases, with 18 bases lying between them. The CDR3 is CSAFPTGGRQPQHF. The CDR3, as DNA: TGCAGTGCTTTCCCGACGGGGGGTCGGCAGCCCCAGCATTTT.

This clonotype showed up many times. V usage is TRBV28 and J usage is TRBJ2-1, with 10 bases aligning to TRBD2. From germline, CDR1 is MDHEN and CDR2 SYDVKM. The CDR3 sequence is 22 residues long. V trimming: 8 bases; J trimming: 7 bases; junction bases outside the gene matches: 32. The CDR3 spells CASALLPPGLARIWENNNEQFF. DNA for the CDR3: TGTGCCAGCGCCCTTCTCCCCCCGGGACTAGCGAGAATATGGGAAAATAATAATGAGCAGTTCTTC.

This rearrangement joins TRBV29-1 to TRBJ2-1; TRBD2 matches at 7 bases. The CDR3 has 15 amino acids. Losses at the gene ends were 3 bases for V and 0 bases for J; bases not matched to a gene: 5. Germline CDR1 reads SQVTM; CDR2 reads ANQGSEA. The CDR3 protein is CSVDGLADSYNEQFF. The DNA for the CDR3 is TGCAGCGTTGATGGGCTAGCGGACTCCTACAATGAGCAGTTCTTC.

This clonotype was counted only a few times. V gene TRBV14 combines with J gene TRBJ2-7; 9 positions match TRBD1. The germline CDR1 and CDR2 sequences are SGHDN and FVKESK. The junction had 14 bases not matched to a gene; V was cut back by 8 bases and J by 0 bases. The CDR3 has 17 residues. The CDR3 protein is CASSPPGDRDYSYEQYF. The CDR3 nucleotides read TGTGCCAGCTCACCACCGGGGGACAGGGATTACTCCTACGAGCAGTACTTC.

At least ten counts were recorded for this clonotype. V usage is TRBV6-1 and J usage is TRBJ2-2; TRBD1 matches at 8 bases. Germline V gene lookup returns CDR1 MNHNS and CDR2 SASEGT. The CDR3 is 15 amino acids. J gave up 4 bases and V 6 bases, and 7 bases lay outside the gene matches. The CDR3 spells CASSYGTGRTGELFF. The CDR3 coding sequence is TGTGCCAGCAGCTACGGGACAGGACGCACCGGGGAGCTGTTTTTT.

This clonotype was picked up many times. The chain recombines TRBV27 with TRBJ1-5; D is unresolved. Deletions cut 5 bases from V and 8 bases from J, with 16 bases between. The CDR3 consists of 14 residues. CDR1 MNHEY and CDR2 SMNVEV come from the germline V gene (reference sequence). CDR3 sequence reads: CASSRTGSVKPQHF. The CDR3 coding sequence is TGTGCCAGCAGTCGAACGGGGTCCGTGAAGCCCCAGCATTTT.

The chain combines TRBV9 with TRBJ1-1; D is ambiguous. The CDR3 extends over 14 amino acids. V lost 0 bases and J lost 4, with 10 bases in between. CDR1 SGDLS and CDR2 YYNGEE come from the germline V gene. The CDR3 DNA reads TGTGCCAGCAGCGTAGGGGCCCCCCGCACTGAAGCTTTCTTT. Translating it yields CASSVGAPRTEAFF.

A note on this clonotype: A much larger clone differs from this one at a single base, so this may be a read error. The chain combines TRBV3-1 with TRBJ1-5; D is ambiguous. The CDR3 runs 14 residues. The germline V gene has CDR1 LGHDT and CDR2 YNNKEL (reference sequence). V shed 1 base and J shed 7 bases, with 11 bases lying between them. CDR3 amino acids: CASSQGSGYQPQHF. The DNA for the CDR3 is TGTGCCAGCAGCCAAGGCTCTGGGTACCAGCCCCAGCATTTT.

This clonotype was counted a few times. The V and J genes are TRBV9 and TRBJ2-1; perhaps TRBD2 as D (6 bases). The germline V gene encodes CDR1 SGDLS and CDR2 YYNGEE. Trimming took off 4 bases at V and 6 bases at J, with 17 bases between the two ends. CDR3 length equals 15 residues. The CDR3 region has the DNA TGTGCCAGCAGCCCCTATCGGGAGAGGCCCAATGAGCAGTTCTTC. Amino acids: CASSPYRERPNEQFF.

The V call is TRBV29-1, the J call TRBJ1-1; TRBD1 aligns across 10 bases. This CDR3 is built from 14 residues. In germline, CDR1 is SQVTM, CDR2 ANQGSEA. V trimming: 4 bases; J trimming: 7 bases; junction bases outside the gene matches: 9. CDR3 bases: TGCAGCGTTGGCCGGGACAGGGGAATTAATGAAGCTTTCTTT. Encoded protein: CSVGRDRGINEAFF.

Many counts were recorded for this clonotype. This chain connects TRBV27 to TRBJ2-4; D perhaps matches TRBD1 (5 bases). The CDR3 runs 16 residues. Per germline, CDR1 MNHEY and CDR2 SMNVEV (reference sequence). The V end was cut by 2 bases, the J end by 0 bases, with 11 bases between. CDR3 loop: CASSLVGEVAKNIQYF. CDR3 in DNA: TGTGCCAGCAGTTTAGTAGGGGAAGTAGCCAAAAACATTCAGTACTTC.

In this sample, this clonotype turned up many times. V is TRBV2 and J is TRBJ2-7; possibly TRBD1 for D (6 bases). CDR1 SNHLY and CDR2 FYNNEI come from the germline V gene. V lost 4 bases and J lost 2, with 15 bases in between. The CDR3 has 15 amino acids. CDR3 protein: CASSVRQRGTYEQYF. In DNA form, the CDR3 reads TGTGCCAGCAGTGTCCGACAAAGGGGGACCTACGAGCAGTACTTC.

This clonotype was recorded at least ten times. The chain joins TRBV12-3 or TRBV12-4 to TRBJ2-7; TRBD2 matches 8 bases. This CDR3 contains 17 residues. Losses at the gene ends were 6 bases for V and 4 bases for J; bases not matched to a gene: 17. The CDR3 protein is CASRRSGRTGGPYEQYF. CDR3 DNA: TGTGCCAGCAGACGCTCGGGTAGAACGGGAGGGCCGTACGAGCAGTACTTC.

This clonotype was counted a few times. CDR3 nucleotides: TGTGCCAGCACTAAGGGGATTGGGGGAGTCCGGCATAGGCACACAGATACGCAGTATTTT. It codes for CASTKGIGGVRHRHTDTQYF. The chain uses TRBV6-1 and TRBJ2-3; D could derive from TRBD1 or TRBD2 (5 bases each). CDR1 and CDR2 from the germline V gene are MNHNS and SASEGT. CDR3 length: 20 residues. V dropped 7 bases and J dropped 2 bases, with 31 bases sitting between them.

This clonotype was detected ten times or more. The chain carries TRBV7-9 and TRBJ2-3; the D is unclear. This CDR3 region has 17 residues. In germline, CDR1 is SEHNR, CDR2 FQNEAQ (reference sequence). V lost 1 base, J lost 2 bases, and 16 bases lay in between. CDR3 sequence: CASSLGRLQTTTDTQYF. The DNA of the CDR3 is TGTGCCAGCAGCTTAGGGCGGCTGCAGACGACCACAGATACGCAGTATTTT.

In its sample, this clonotype was seen a few times. This rearrangement joins TRBV12-3 or TRBV12-4 to TRBJ1-2; D possibly corresponds to TRBD1 (5 bases). Deletions cut 10 bases from V and 4 bases from J, with 16 bases between. CDR3 length: 13 amino acids. The CDR3 bases are TGTGCCACCGGGGGGACCACCTCCTATGGCTACACCTTC. Translation: CATGGTTSYGYTF.

The CDR3 sequence is CASEFGGEQYF. The CDR3 nucleotides are TGTGCCAGTGAGTTCGGTGGCGAGCAGTACTTC. V gene TRBV30 combines with J gene TRBJ2-7; D remains unclear. The CDR3 contains 11 residues. Germline V CDR1 and CDR2: GTSNPN, SVGIG (reference sequence). With 8 bases removed from V and 6 bases from J, the gap between germline ends came to 14 bases.